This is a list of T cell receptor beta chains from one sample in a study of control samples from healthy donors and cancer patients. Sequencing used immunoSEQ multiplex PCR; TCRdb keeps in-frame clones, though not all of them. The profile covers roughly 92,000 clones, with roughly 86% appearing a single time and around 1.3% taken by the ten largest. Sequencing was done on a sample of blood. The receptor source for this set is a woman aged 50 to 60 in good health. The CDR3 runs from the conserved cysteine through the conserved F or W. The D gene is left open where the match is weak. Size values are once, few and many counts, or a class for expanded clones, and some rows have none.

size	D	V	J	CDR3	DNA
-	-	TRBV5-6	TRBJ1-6	CASSLGGGSPLHF	TGTGCCAGCAGCTTGGGGGGGGGTTCACCCCTCCACTTT
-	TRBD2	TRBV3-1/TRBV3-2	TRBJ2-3	CASSQEETSGRHTQYF	TGTGCCAGCAGCCAAGAAGAGACTAGCGGGAGGCATACGCAGTATTTT
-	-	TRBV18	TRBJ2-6	CASSPLDSNSGANVLTF	TGTGCCAGCTCACCTCTCGACAGCAACTCTGGGGCCAACGTCCTGACTTTC
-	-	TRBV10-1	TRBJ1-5	CASSSQGTRDQPQHF	TGCGCCAGCAGCTCCCAGGGCACGAGAGATCAGCCCCAGCATTTT
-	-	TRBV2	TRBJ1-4	CASKVDRKNEKLFF	TGTGCCAGCAAAGTCGACAGGAAAAATGAAAAACTGTTTTTT
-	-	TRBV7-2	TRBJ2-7	CASSLGPGYEQYF	TGTGCCAGCAGCTTAGGACCAGGCTACGAGCAGTACTTC
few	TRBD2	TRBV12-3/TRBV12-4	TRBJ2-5	CASHGGGETQYF	TGTGCCAGCCATGGGGGGGGAGAGACCCAGTACTTC
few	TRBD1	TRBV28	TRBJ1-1	CASYSRGLNTEAFF	TGTGCCAGCTATTCCAGGGGGCTGAACACTGAAGCTTTCTTT
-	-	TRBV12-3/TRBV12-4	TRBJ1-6	CASSLQGPAPLHF	TGTGCCAGCAGTTTACAGGGTCCGGCACCCCTCCACTTT
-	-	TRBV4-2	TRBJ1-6	CASSQRSGEGSPLHF	TGTGCCAGCAGCCAGAGGTCTGGGGAGGGGTCACCCCTCCACTTT
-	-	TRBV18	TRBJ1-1	CASSPGPRDTEAFF	TGTGCCAGCTCACCGGGACCTCGCGACACTGAAGCTTTCTTT
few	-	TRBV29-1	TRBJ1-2	CSVEDLGFRGGYTF	TGCAGCGTTGAAGATCTGGGATTCAGGGGAGGCTACACCTTC
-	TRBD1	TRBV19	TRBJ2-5	CASSTGTGGQETQYF	TGTGCCAGTAGTACCGGGACAGGGGGCCAAGAGACCCAGTACTTC
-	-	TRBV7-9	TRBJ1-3	CASSLGYRGVTGNTIYF	TGTGCCAGCAGCTTAGGTTATCGGGGAGTGACTGGAAACACCATATATTTT
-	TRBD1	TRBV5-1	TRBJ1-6	CASSDGQASGSPLHF	TGCGCCAGCAGCGACGGACAGGCATCTGGTTCACCCCTCCACTTT
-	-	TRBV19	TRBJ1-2	CASSPRGNYGYTF	TGTGCCAGTAGTCCCAGGGGAAACTATGGCTACACCTTC
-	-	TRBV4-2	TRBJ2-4	CASSQEGTVGVKNIQYF	TGTGCCAGCAGCCAAGAAGGGACTGTAGGGGTCAAAAACATTCAGTACTTC
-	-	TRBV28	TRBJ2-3	CASSSSGHSTDTQYF	TGTGCCAGCAGTTCCTCGGGACACAGCACAGATACGCAGTATTTT
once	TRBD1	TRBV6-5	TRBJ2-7	CATTGFDEQYF	TGTGCCACGACAGGGTTTGACGAGCAGTACTTC
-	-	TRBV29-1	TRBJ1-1	CSVENTTEAFF	TGCAGCGTTGAAAATACGACTGAAGCTTTCTTT
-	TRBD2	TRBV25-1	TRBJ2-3	CASSRGLAGAGTDTQYF	TGTGCCAGCAGTAGGGGACTAGCGGGAGCCGGCACAGATACGCAGTATTTT
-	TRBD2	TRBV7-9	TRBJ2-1	CASSFRGREYNEQFF	TGTGCCAGCAGCTTTCGAGGGAGGGAGTATAATGAGCAGTTCTTC
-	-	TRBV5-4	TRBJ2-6	CASRSELSGANVLTF	TGTGCCAGCAGAAGCGAACTCTCTGGGGCCAACGTCCTGACTTTC
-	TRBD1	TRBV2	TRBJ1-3	CASILTGTGNTIYF	TGTGCCAGCATCTTGACAGGGACTGGAAACACCATATATTTT
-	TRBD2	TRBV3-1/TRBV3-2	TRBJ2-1	CASSPQLAGVFGEQFF	TGTGCCAGCAGCCCCCAGCTAGCGGGAGTTTTCGGTGAGCAGTTCTTC
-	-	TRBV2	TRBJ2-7	CASSESQVASYEQYF	TGTGCCAGCAGTGAAAGCCAGGTCGCCTCCTACGAGCAGTACTTC
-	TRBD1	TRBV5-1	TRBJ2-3	CASSLAGTDTDTQYF	TGCGCCAGCAGCTTGGCAGGGACAGACACAGATACGCAGTATTTT
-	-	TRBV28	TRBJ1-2	CASSSRRGTYGYTF	TGTGCCAGCAGCTCCAGAAGGGGGACTTATGGCTACACCTTC
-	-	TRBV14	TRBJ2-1	CASSQGGLSREQFF	TGTGCCAGCAGCCAAGGGGGACTGTCCCGGGAGCAGTTCTTC
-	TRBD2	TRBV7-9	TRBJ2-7	CASSLGLGLAAGYEQYF	TGTGCCAGCAGCTTAGGATTGGGGCTAGCGGCGGGGTACGAGCAGTACTTC
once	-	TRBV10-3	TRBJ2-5	CAINPSGQETQYF	TGTGCCATCAACCCGTCAGGACAAGAGACCCAGTACTTC
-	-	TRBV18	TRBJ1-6	CASSPRQSSYNSPLHF	TGTGCCAGCTCACCACGTCAGAGCTCCTATAATTCACCCCTCCACTTT